These T cell receptor beta chains were read from a single sample in a study of blood T cell repertoires in COVID-19. Produced via immunoSEQ multiplex PCR; TCRdb's table is partial and in-frame only. The data hold roughly 220,000 clones, with about 79% observed a single time. The sequenced sample was peripheral blood. The receptors shown here come from a woman in her thirties or forties who had recovered from COVID-19. Each CDR3 is given with its conserved first and last residue. The order of the fields is clone size, J gene, D gene, V gene, CDR3 protein, CDR3 DNA. D genes are given only for firm matches. Some rows mark clone size as missing; the rest say once, few, many or name a class of expanded clone.

- TRBJ2-5 TRBD1 TRBV5-6 CASSYGTGVQETQYF TGTGCCAGCAGCTATGGGACAGGGGTCCAAGAGACCCAGTACTTC
- TRBJ2-7 TRBD2 TRBV7-2 CASSLVGGESYEQYF TGTGCCAGCAGCTTAGTCGGGGGGGAATCCTACGAGCAGTACTTC
- TRBJ1-2 - TRBV27 CASSLSSPLYGYTF TGTGCCAGCAGTTTATCGTCCCCCCTATATGGTTACACCTTC
once TRBJ2-5 - TRBV5-1 CASAPGKETQYF TGCGCCAGCGCTCCGGGAAAAGAGACCCAGTACTTC
- TRBJ2-1 - TRBV18 CASSPSFTGKNEQFF TGTGCCAGCTCACCAAGTTTTACGGGAAAAAATGAGCAGTTCTTC
- TRBJ2-5 - TRBV12-3/TRBV12-4 CASSAREQETQYF TGTGCCAGCAGCGCCCGGGAGCAAGAGACCCAGTACTTC
- TRBJ2-5 TRBD2 TRBV3-1/TRBV3-2 CASSPARGLAGGQETQYF TGTGCCAGCAGCCCAGCTAGAGGGCTAGCGGGGGGTCAAGAGACCCAGTACTTC
- TRBJ1-2 - TRBV6-5 CASSYSTTFGGYTF TGTGCCAGCAGTTACTCTACAACGTTTGGCGGCTACACCTTC
- TRBJ2-2 - TRBV18 CASSRQYAGELFF TGTGCCAGCTCCCGACAGTACGCCGGGGAGCTGTTTTTT
few TRBJ2-1 TRBD1 TRBV5-1 CASSWTGNDEQFF TGCGCCAGCAGCTGGACAGGGAACGATGAGCAGTTCTTC
- TRBJ2-1 - TRBV27 CASSLSAVYNEQFF TGTGCCAGCAGTTTATCGGCGGTTTACAATGAGCAGTTCTTC
- TRBJ1-2 - TRBV15 CATSRDLPGKYGYTF TGTGCCACCAGCAGAGATCTACCAGGGAAATATGGCTACACCTTC
- TRBJ1-2 - TRBV29-1 CSVEVAGPGYTF TGCAGCGTTGAAGTTGCGGGGCCTGGCTACACCTTC
- TRBJ1-3 - TRBV4-2 CASSQADTIYF TGTGCCAGCAGCCAAGCGGACACCATATATTTT
- TRBJ2-2 TRBD2 TRBV6-5 CASSYLAGANTGELFF TGTGCCAGCAGTTACCTAGCGGGGGCGAACACCGGGGAGCTGTTTTTT
- TRBJ2-7 TRBD2 TRBV3-1/TRBV3-2 CASTRGGAYEQYF TGTGCCAGCACCCGCGGGGGGGCGTACGAGCAGTACTTC
- TRBJ1-5 TRBD1 TRBV6-2/TRBV6-3 CASSPLRTGGTIWTTNQPQHF TGTGCCAGCAGTCCACTAAGGACAGGGGGCACGATTTGGACAACAAATCAGCCCCAGCATTTT
- TRBJ2-7 TRBD2 TRBV5-4 CASSSGGSYEQYF TGTGCCAGCAGTTCCGGGGGGTCCTACGAGCAGTACTTC
once TRBJ2-6 - TRBV11-2 CASSFQGRAGANVLTF TGTGCCAGCAGCTTCCAGGGAAGGGCTGGGGCCAACGTCCTGACTTTC
- TRBJ1-5 - TRBV19 CASSTLRGGQPQHF TGTGCCAGTAGTACCCTAAGGGGTGGGCAGCCCCAGCATTTT
- TRBJ1-6 - TRBV30 CAWSLPLGATYSPLHF TGTGCCTGGAGTCTCCCTCTGGGGGCCACCTATTCACCCCTCCACTTT
once TRBJ1-4 - TRBV6-4 CASNQRYEKLFF TGTGCCAGCAACCAGCGGTATGAAAAACTGTTTTTT
- TRBJ2-1 TRBD2 TRBV18 CASSPIAGGHVEQFF TGTGCCAGCTCACCAATAGCGGGGGGGCATGTTGAGCAGTTCTTC
- TRBJ2-7 TRBD2 TRBV3-1/TRBV3-2 CASSQGTSGSREQYF TGTGCCAGCAGCCAAGGTACTAGCGGTAGTCGCGAGCAGTACTTC
once TRBJ1-2 - TRBV19 CASSPRQANYGYTF TGTGCCAGTAGTCCCCGACAGGCTAACTATGGCTACACCTTC
- TRBJ2-2 - TRBV18 CASSPGGNTGELFF TGTGCCAGCTCACCCGGGGGAAACACCGGGGAGCTGTTTTTT
once TRBJ2-2 - TRBV21-1 CASSKIGGTPNTGELFF TGTGCCAGCAGCAAAATAGGTGGGACACCGAACACCGGGGAGCTGTTTTTT
- TRBJ2-3 TRBD2 TRBV25-1 CASSQAGVTDTQYF TGTGCCAGCAGTCAAGCGGGGGTCACAGATACGCAGTATTTT
once TRBJ2-7 - TRBV7-2 CASSSRGNYEQYF TGTGCCAGCAGCTCCAGGGGCAACTACGAGCAGTACTTC